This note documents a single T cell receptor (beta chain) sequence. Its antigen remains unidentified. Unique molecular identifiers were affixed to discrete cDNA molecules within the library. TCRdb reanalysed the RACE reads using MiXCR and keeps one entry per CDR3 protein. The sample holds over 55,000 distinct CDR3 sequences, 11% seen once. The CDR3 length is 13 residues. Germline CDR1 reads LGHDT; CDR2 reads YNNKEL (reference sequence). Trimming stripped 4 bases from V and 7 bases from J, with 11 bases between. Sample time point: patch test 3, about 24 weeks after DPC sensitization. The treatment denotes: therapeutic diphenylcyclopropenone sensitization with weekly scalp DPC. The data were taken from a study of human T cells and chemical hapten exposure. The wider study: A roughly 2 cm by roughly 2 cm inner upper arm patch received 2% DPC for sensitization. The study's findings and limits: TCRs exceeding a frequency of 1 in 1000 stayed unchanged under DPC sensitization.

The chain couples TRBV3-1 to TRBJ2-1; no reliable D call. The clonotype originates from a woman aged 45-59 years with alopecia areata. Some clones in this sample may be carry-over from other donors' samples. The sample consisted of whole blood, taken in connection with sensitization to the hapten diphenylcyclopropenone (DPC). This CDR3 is CASSLASWNEQFF. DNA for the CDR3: TGTGCCAGCAGCCTCGCTTCCTGGAATGAGCAGTTCTTC.